Sequencing of this T cell receptor beta chain was carried out in a study of cytomegalovirus exposure and HLA in healthy donors (dated by TCRdb to about 2017). In the study overall: In an earlier analysis of some 550 of the donors, 276 Gb of sequence data and approximately 120 million unique TCR beta sequences from 180 million or so T cells were reported. In a later analysis, previously published TCR beta repertoires from more than 500 donors were re-analyzed and high-resolution HLA genotyping was added so that TCR occurrence patterns could be studied. Among the roughly 410 genotyped donors, 81% belonged to the genetic ancestry cluster associated with self-reported Caucasian donors. The study aimed to test whether signatures of past pathogen exposure could be identified by cataloging public T cell receptors. Typing coverage differed by locus: A, B, C, DRB1 and DQB1 were typed in roughly 629-640 donors, DQA1 in about 560, DPA1 in around 600, and DPB1 in about 450. Roughly five DR-DQ haplotypes were handled as single units for association and clustering because linkage in the cohort was strong. Among 398 genotyped donors of the cohort, an average of approximately 240,000 unique TCR beta nucleotide sequences were sequenced per donor, roughly a sixth of them non-productive. HLA typing included class I and class II loci at four-digit resolution. An earlier analysis of some 500 of the donors used high-throughput TCR beta sequencing to judge whether each TCR beta V gene segment behaved as functional or pseudogenic. An early release that covered some 630 HLA-typed donors contained around 300 gigabases of sequencing data and around 85 million unique TCR sequences. Besides the first cohort of 550 to 750 subjects, a separate validation cohort made up of 120 different subjects was used. Genome-wide SNP genotypes for about 65% of the 666 donors were used in a later genetic analysis, which treated that subset as a discovery cohort. All discovery cohort repertoires had been generated on a single sequencing platform. Alongside the repertoire data, information on donor age, sex, ethnicity and CMV serostatus was compiled. Rather than drawing on any new phenotypic data, the later analysis identified candidate immune exposures from TCR beta sequences and the way those sequences occurred across donors. High-throughput TCR immunosequencing, statistical association of individual TCRs with disease status, and machine learning were combined to predict cytomegalovirus infection status. The study profiled the T cell repertoires of about 720 subjects by immunosequencing and related them to cytomegalovirus serostatus. What the authors observed across the whole study: In the study, 164 TCR beta chains were listed as associated with cytomegalovirus. A later genetic analysis reported fewer N-insertions in productive TCRs among donors in an Asian-associated ancestry cluster than the roughly 700-donor mean. Some IMGT-functional V segments, including TRBV6-2 and TRBV6-3, could not be distinguished by the 87-base-pair reads and were therefore excluded. An earlier analysis of some 590 of the donors showed that most TCR beta V segments appeared in productive rearrangements either about 87% or about 30% of the time, which broadly matched IMGT annotations. In this cohort, only TCR beta chains were sequenced, and detectable features were limited by the absence of alpha or paired-chain data. According to the authors, the approach could potentially be generalized to other disease states and immunological phenotypes. The classifier was reported to diagnose cytomegalovirus status with high specificity and sensitivity in both the original and validation cohorts. The only immune exposure information available for the cohort was CMV serostatus. In a later analysis, most CMV-associated TCR beta chains were found to appear HLA-restricted, with HLA associations seemingly driven largely by CMV exposure. A further reported finding was that TCR beta sequences accurately predicted the HLA-A and HLA-B alleles for most subjects in the first cohort. Correlated functional status among segregating V segments might reflect linkage disequilibrium, but an unknown experimental factor could not be ruled out. A later genetic analysis associated a missense DCLRE1C variant with V-gene and J-gene trimming of TCR beta chains, and an independent cohort replicated the association. The earlier analysis of fewer than 750 of the donors excluded fewer than 20 rarely observed V segments, including chromosome 9 orphons, because counts were too low. Presence/absence analyses assumed roughly uniform sequencing depth across donors, an assumption that may not hold. According to a later analysis, parvovirus B19, influenza, CMV and Epstein-Barr virus appeared linked to several top co-occurrence clusters. A later analysis found that TCR association rates varied across HLA loci, with DRB1 alleles showing the most associated TCRs and HLA-C alleles the fewest. Three of the identified cytomegalovirus-associated TCR beta chains were confirmed in vitro to be specific for cytomegalovirus antigens. The sequencing pipeline was judged likely to have produced a cluster of highly shared sequence variants as a technical artifact. Strong co-occurrence of HLA alleles, especially DR and DQ, made assigning TCR associations to individual alleles difficult. Across donors, most TCR sequences were observed very rarely, whereas some public TCRs were present in many individuals. In a later analysis, HLA-associated TCR beta chains were found to be more clonally expanded and to have lower generation probabilities than equally common non-associated chains. A later analysis associated some 17,000 TCR beta sequences with specific HLA alleles at a false discovery rate of 0.05. HLA typing was unavailable for some donors at each locus, so association tests used only the typed subset.

The cohort was made up of 650 to 700 healthy bone marrow donors. All cohort members were sampled while nominally healthy, although unrecorded immune exposures were likely present. The donor tested CMV seronegative and was one of the 352 seronegative cohort members. Each donor provided a peripheral blood sample, and peripheral blood mononuclear cells were used for TCR beta sequencing. Genomic DNA was extracted from the blood cell samples with the Qiagen DNeasy Blood Extraction Kit. As regards this clone: Its target antigen remains unknown. One base away there is no much larger clone; base qualities are not given.

The library relied on the immunoSEQ multiplex PCR assay. For the multiplex PCR, a mixture combining 60 forward primers for TCR Vbeta segments and 13 reverse primers for TCR Jbeta segments was used. The CDR3 region of rearranged TCR beta genes was amplified from genomic DNA by a multiplex PCR assay. Amplified TCR beta libraries were sequenced as 87-base-pair reads on the Illumina HiSeq System. As for the authors' bioinformatics: A later analysis tallied tens of millions of unique TCR beta chains across the 666 repertoires, and approximately 11 million of those chains were shared by two or more donors. Raw reads were error-corrected and collapsed into unique sequences with a nearest-neighbor algorithm that merged closely related sequences to remove PCR and sequencing errors. Alignment of CDR3 sequences to IMGT reference sequences was used to assign V, D and J gene segments. For a sequence to be retained, a match of at least six nucleotides was required to both a V gene segment and a J gene segment. Rearrangements were classified as productive when the CDR3 lacked stop codons and remained in frame with V and J, and all other rearrangements were classified as non-productive. Following IMGT convention, CDR3 was defined as the stretch from the second conserved V-encoded cysteine up to the conserved J-encoded phenylalanine. The earlier analysis of some 600 of the donors excluded sequences that lacked an unambiguous match to a single V gene segment. In an earlier analysis of several hundred of the donors, a V segment was called functional when productive rearrangements were above 56.7%, and segregating when the standard deviation between donors exceeded 5%. To diagnose cytomegalovirus status from the catalog of TCR beta chain sequences, a statistical classification framework was built. V and J gene assignment, in a later analysis, came from comparing TCR nucleotide sequences with IMGT/GENE-DB human TR gene sequences. A later analysis assigned CDR3 sequences and most-parsimonious VDJ recombination scenarios with the TCRdist pipeline. In a later analysis, every TCR beta chain was defined by the combination of its CDR3 amino acid sequence and its V-gene family, and reads without a unique V-gene family were dropped. In a later analysis, a few hundred highly shared, low-generation-probability nucleotide sequences were removed to address suspected cross-contamination and a sequencing artifact. In a later analysis, a clonal expansion index was calculated for each public chain from normalized within-repertoire ranks of inferred template counts. In a later analysis, generation probabilities were computed with a VDJ recombination model fitted to out-of-frame rearrangements, and the resulting probabilities were checked against IGoR. In a later analysis, hypergeometric tests were used to score TCR-TCR, TCR-HLA and TCR-CMV co-occurrence, with a repertoire-size bias correction applied to TCR pairs. To estimate false discovery rates, a later analysis permuted the HLA or CMV assignments 20 times. In a later analysis, co-occurring TCRs were grouped with DBSCAN, and TCRdist sequence similarity was added when clustering was performed within HLA-allele-positive subsets. For co-occurrence clustering, repertoires with fewer than 30,000 or more than 120,000 public chains were excluded, along with roughly five repertoires with anomalous nucleotide sharing. TCRdb limited this immuneACCESS table to in-frame rearrangements with V and J called. A share of clones is missing; checked studies link under half to unresolved V genes, and the rest is unexplained. That table furnishes V, J and clone size, whereas the DNA furnished D and trimming. Across this sample there are fewer than 100,000 clones, with approximately 69% seen only once. The ten top clones hold around 1.3% of the sample.

The germline V gene (reference sequence) gives CDR1 as LNHNV and CDR2 as YYDKDF. From the cysteine up to the phenylalanine, the CDR3 has a length of 12 residues. The kept DNA is CDR3 alone, 36 bases in frame from the first base. Between the V and J ends, shortened by 6 bases and 4 bases respectively, the junction contains 9 bases. The sequence was obtained from a female donor in good health and CMV-seronegative. Input material: PBMCs. The rearranged chain carries TRBV15 and TRBJ1-1; confidence is insufficient to name the D gene. CDR3 protein: CATRWGGTEAFF. The bases read TGTGCCACCAGGTGGGGAGGCACTGAAGCTTTCTTT.